These 22 T cell receptor beta chains were all obtained from the same sample, sequenced in a study of blood T cells in healthy people across ages. A second about 7 to 11 cycle PCR used barcoded and J-beta primers. TCRdb redid the calling of the 5' RACE reads with MiXCR, one entry per CDR3 protein. The table shows hundreds of thousands of distinct CDR3 sequences, with 52% occurring only once. Sequenced material: blood. Source of these receptors: a woman of 80 years or more in good health.

The V gene is TRBV7-2, the J gene TRBJ2-5, with TRBD2 matching over 13 bases. Near its end, the DNA agrees better with TRBJ2-7, so the J call may be wrong. The CDR3 totals 17 residues. Germline-derived CDR1 and CDR2 are SGHTA and FQGNSA. This CDR3 is CASSLGTSGRKGYEQYF. The CDR3 DNA reads as TGTGCCAGCAGCTTAGGGACTAGCGGGAGAAAAGGCTACGAGCAGTACTTC.

CDR3 bases: TGTGCCATCAGTGGACAGTTTGATGAGCAGTACTTC. This translates into CAISGQFDEQYF. The rearrangement joins TRBV10-3 to TRBJ2-7; possible D gene TRBD1, 5 bases. The germline V and J ends were trimmed by 4 bases and 7 bases, with 11 bases remaining between them. The CDR3 spans 12 residues. The V gene's germline CDR1 is ENHRY and CDR2 SYGVKD.

The J gene is TRBJ2-3, the V gene TRBV10-3; weak D call: TRBD2 (6 bases). Trimming pared 4 bases from V and 0 bases from J, leaving 8 bases between. Germline values: CDR1 ENHRY, CDR2 SYGVKD. This CDR3 is built from 14 residues. The CDR3 region has the DNA TGTGCCATCAGTGTTAGCGGAAGCACAGATACGCAGTATTTT. Residues: CAISVSGSTDTQYF.

The chain joins TRBV20-1 to TRBJ2-6; D gene uncertain. CDR1 and CDR2 (germline): DFQATT, SNEGSKA (reference sequence). This CDR3 has 14 residues. Trimming took 5 bases from V and 4 from J, leaving 12 bases between them. CDR3 coding DNA: TGCAGTGCTCTAAGGGTGACAGGGGCCAACGTCCTGACTTTC. It encodes CSALRVTGANVLTF.

The rearrangement uses TRBV29-1 and TRBJ2-5; 7 positions match TRBD1. Germline lookup yields CDR1 SQVTM and CDR2 ANQGSEA. V dropped 5 bases and J dropped 11; count of bases not matched to a gene: 17. The CDR3 loop spans 14 amino acids. Here the CDR3 reads CSVRQDRNGNEQYF. DNA of the CDR3: TGCAGCGTTCGACAGGACAGGAACGGCAATGAGCAGTACTTC. The full variable domain, its missing parts supplied by reference TRBV29-1 and TRBJ2-5, is SAVISQKPSRDICQRGTSLTIQCQVDSQVTMMFWYRQQPGQSLTLIATANQGSEATYESGFVIDKFPISRPNLTFSTLTVSNMSPEDSSIYLCSVRQDRNGNEQYFGPGTRLLVL.

This clonotype was picked up many times. This chain links TRBV24-1 with TRBJ2-1; D remains unclear. V shed 3 bases and J shed 7 bases, with 12 bases lying between them. Germline V gene lookup returns CDR1 KGHDR and CDR2 SFDVKD. The CDR3 sequence is 14 residues long. CDR3 in DNA: TGTGCCACCAGTGATCCCTCTAGGGCAAATGAGCAGTTCTTC. Its protein product is CATSDPSRANEQFF.

Turning to this clonotype: One base away lies a much larger clone, so this may be a sequencing read error. J is TRBJ2-5 and V is TRBV18; D unresolved. This CDR3 region has 14 residues. Germline CDR1 KGHSH, CDR2 LQKENI. CDR3 coding DNA: TGTGCCAGCTCACCAGGACGAGCCCAAGAGGCCCAGTACTTC. This sequence encodes CASSPGRAQEAQYF.

The chain joins TRBV4-3 to TRBJ1-4; the match to TRBD1 covers 7 bases. This CDR3 region has 15 residues. Trimming removed 4 bases from V and 5 bases from J; junction bases left unmatched: 7. Germline CDR1 and CDR2: LGHNA and YSLEER. CDR3 region: CASSPPQGGNEKLFF. CDR3 sequence (DNA): TGCGCCAGCAGCCCCCCCCAGGGGGGGAATGAAAAACTGTTTTTT.

This clonotype was detected ten times or more. The CDR3 DNA sequence: TGTGCCTGGAGCGGGGGGGCGCGGCATACGCAGTATTTT. This sequence encodes CAWSGGARHTQYF. This rearrangement joins TRBV30 to TRBJ2-3, with TRBD2 matching over 8 bases. Germline CDR1 is GTSNPN and CDR2 is SVGIG (reference sequence). V lost 3 bases to trimming and J lost 7 bases; unmatched junction nucleotides: 6. CDR3 length: 13 residues. Based on the CDR3 plus reference TRBV30 and TRBJ2-3, the full variable domain is SQTIHQWPATLVQPVGSPLSLECTVEGTSNPNLYWYRQAAGRGLQLLFYSVGIGQISSEVPQNLSASRPQDRQFILSSKKLLLSDSGFYLCAWSGGARHTQYFGPGTRLTVL.

There are many counts of this clonotype. In nucleotides, the CDR3 is TGCAGTGCCCCGTCGCGGCTAGCGGGAGTCTACGAGCAGTACTTC. It encodes CSAPSRLAGVYEQYF. The genes are TRBV20-1 and TRBJ2-7; 10 positions agree with TRBD2. This CDR3 has 15 amino acids. Per the germline V gene, CDR1 is DFQATT and CDR2 is SNEGSKA (reference sequence). The ends lost 6 bases at V and 3 bases at J; junction bases unmatched: 11.

The rearrangement links TRBV7-3 to TRBJ1-1; tentatively, D is TRBD1 (6 bases). Germline lookup yields CDR1 SGHTA and CDR2 FQGTGA. The CDR3 contains 15 residues. Trimming removed 5 bases at V and 2 bases at J, with 15 bases between. The CDR3 DNA reads as TGTGCCAGCAGCCTGGGGGGCAGCGCAAACACTGAAGCTTTCTTT. This sequence encodes CASSLGGSANTEAFF.

On this clonotype itself: No conserved phenylalanine or tryptophan ends this CDR3, so it is likely a read error. The V call is TRBV5-1, the J call TRBJ2-3, with TRBD1 matching 10 bases. The length of the CDR3 is 18 residues. Germline V gene sequence: CDR1 SGHRS, CDR2 YFSETQ. The V gene end was trimmed by 4 bases and the J gene end by 2 bases; junction bases not matched to a gene: 13. The CDR3 spells CASSSQPPGTGVTDTQYS. As DNA, the CDR3 is TGCGCCAGCAGCAGCCAACCCCCCGGGACAGGGGTCACAGATACGCAGTATTCT.

This clonotype has just a few counts. The rearrangement uses TRBV6-6 and TRBJ2-7; D is uncertain. The CDR3 consists of 13 residues. V shed 6 bases and J shed 0 bases, with 9 bases lying between them. CDR1 is MNHNY and CDR2 is SVGAGI in the germline V gene (reference sequence). CDR3 region: CASSQPPSYEQYF. CDR3 nucleotides: TGTGCCAGCAGCCAGCCGCCCTCCTACGAGCAGTACTTC.

The chain uses TRBV10-3 and TRBJ2-3; unclear D gene. Trimming stripped 2 bases from V and 6 bases from J, with 12 bases between. From germline, CDR1 is ENHRY and CDR2 SYGVKD. This CDR3 contains 14 residues. DNA of the CDR3: TGTGCCATCAGTGAGCCGGACCCCGTCGATACGCAGTATTTT. Protein product: CAISEPDPVDTQYF.

The chain combines TRBV9 with TRBJ2-7; D might be TRBD2 (5 bases). The CDR3 sequence is 15 residues long. The V gene lost 0 bases and the J gene lost 3 bases, with 13 bases spanning the gap. Per germline, CDR1 SGDLS and CDR2 YYNGEE. CDR3 DNA: TGTGCCAGCAGCGTAGGACGGGGAGTGAGCTACGAGCAGTACTTC. It codes for CASSVGRGVSYEQYF.

There are a few counts of this clonotype. The chain couples TRBV9 to TRBJ2-2; tentatively, D is TRBD2 (5 bases). The CDR3 extends over 15 amino acids. The germline V gene has CDR1 SGDLS and CDR2 YYNGEE. V was clipped by 1 base and J by 1 base, with 8 bases between them. CDR3 nucleotides: TGTGCCAGCAGCGTAAGAGAGGGGAACACCGGGGAGCTGTTTTTT. As protein: CASSVREGNTGELFF.

This clonotype was seen more than once but under ten times. The V gene is TRBV20-1, the J gene TRBJ2-2, with 9 nucleotides matching TRBD2. The CDR3 is made up of 16 amino acids. Germline CDR1 is DFQATT and CDR2 is SNEGSKA (reference sequence). V lost 0 bases and J lost 4; bases outside the gene matches: 6. CDR3 in amino acids: CSAREGGTSSTGELFF. As DNA, the CDR3 is TGCAGTGCTAGAGAGGGCGGGACTAGCAGCACCGGGGAGCTGTTTTTT.

The chain employs TRBV20-1 and TRBJ2-5, with TRBD1 as a possible D gene (6 bases). This CDR3 contains 16 residues. V shed 0 bases and J shed 0 bases, with 14 bases lying between them. CDR1 and CDR2 from the germline V gene are DFQATT and SNEGSKA (reference sequence). The CDR3 reads CSARDWVQGYQETQYF. The CDR3 DNA reads as TGCAGTGCTAGAGACTGGGTTCAGGGGTACCAAGAGACCCAGTACTTC.

This clonotype has just a few counts. The chain uses TRBV20-1 and TRBJ2-1, with D maybe TRBD2 (6 bases). CDR3 length: 15 residues. Per the germline V gene, CDR1 is DFQATT and CDR2 is SNEGSKA (reference sequence). The V gene lost 2 bases and the J gene lost 5 bases, with 16 bases spanning the gap. The CDR3 DNA reads as TGCAGTGCTAGACGAGGGAGGACCACTAACAATGAGCAGTTCTTC. Translation: CSARRGRTTNNEQFF.

This clonotype was seen ten or more times. This chain connects TRBV5-1 to TRBJ1-5; D unresolved. V was cut by 4 bases and J by 4 bases, with 15 bases left in between. The CDR3 sequence is 15 residues long. The germline gives CDR1 SGHRS, CDR2 YFSETQ. CDR3 in DNA: TGCGCCAGCAGCCGGTCGGGTACGGCGAATCAGCCCCAGCATTTT. Residues: CASSRSGTANQPQHF.

In this sample, this clonotype turned up many times. This chain uses TRBV2 with TRBJ2-7; 9 bases line up with TRBD2. The CDR3 totals 14 residues. With V trimmed by 6 bases and J by 0 bases, 3 bases remained unmatched. Germline CDR1 and CDR2: SNHLY and FYNNEI. DNA for the CDR3: TGTGCCAGCAGGTCTAGCGGGGACTCCTACGAGCAGTACTTC. It codes for CASRSSGDSYEQYF.

This clonotype was counted many times. The gene calls are TRBV9 and TRBJ2-1; perhaps TRBD2 as D (7 bases). The CDR3 has 15 residues. Looked up from germline, CDR1 is SGDLS and CDR2 is YYNGEE. Trimming took 4 bases from V and 4 from J, leaving 15 bases between them. The CDR3 reads CASSPEGDYYNEQFF. CDR3 sequence (DNA): TGTGCCAGCAGCCCAGAGGGGGACTATTACAATGAGCAGTTCTTC.